This is a list of T cell receptor beta chains from one sample in a study of shared clonotypes between healthy human individuals. Using immunoSEQ multiplex PCR, the repertoire was profiled, and TCRdb retains in-frame clones only, with some absent. The sample lists about 960,000 clones; about three quarters were seen once. Sequencing input: memory CD4+ T cells sorted from blood. The source of these receptors is a man younger than 30 in good health. Both conserved end residues are part of each CDR3. D genes are given only for firm matches. Not every row has a clone size; where given, it reads once, few, many or a size class.

cdr3_nt cdr3_aa d_call v_call clone_size j_call
TGTGCCAGCTCACCAAACGGCAATCAGCCCCAGCATTTT CASSPNGNQPQHF . TRBV18 . TRBJ1-5
TGTGCCAGCAGCTTAGGCCGGGGAACGAACACCGGGGAGCTGTTTTTT CASSLGRGTNTGELFF . TRBV7-6 . TRBJ2-2
TGTGCCAGCAGTCTTTTCGGACAGGTCGGGAAGAAGAGCACAGATACGCAGTATTTT CASSLFGQVGKKSTDTQYF TRBD1 TRBV28 few TRBJ2-3
TGCGCCAGCAGTGGGACTAGCGGCAACAATGAGCAGTTCTTC CASSGTSGNNEQFF TRBD2 TRBV4-3 . TRBJ2-1
TGTGCCAGCAGATACATCTGGAAGAAGATTTACTACGAGCAGTACTTC CASRYIWKKIYYEQYF . TRBV28 . TRBJ2-7
TGTGCCTCCCTGGACAGGGGGGAAAAACTGTTTTTT CASLDRGEKLFF TRBD1 TRBV30 . TRBJ1-4
TGTGCCAGCAGCTGGAGCGGGGGGAGTTACAATGAGCAGTTCTTC CASSWSGGSYNEQFF TRBD2 TRBV5-4 few TRBJ2-1
TGCGCCAGCAGCTTGGCCGGACAGGGAGCAGATACGCAGTATTTT CASSLAGQGADTQYF TRBD1 TRBV5-1 . TRBJ2-3
TGTGCCAGCAGGGAAAGCGGGGCGGCCTCATTATACCGACAAGAGACCCAGTACTTC CASRESGAASLYRQETQYF TRBD2 TRBV2 . TRBJ2-5
TGTGCCATCAGTGATCAGACAGGGGCGTTCGGTCAGCCCCAGCATTTT CAISDQTGAFGQPQHF TRBD1 TRBV10-3 . TRBJ1-5
TGTGCCAGCAGTGAATATGGCGGGGTTGGTGGCTACGAGCAGTACTTC CASSEYGGVGGYEQYF . TRBV25-1 once TRBJ2-7
TGTGCCAGCAGTAGACAGGGGGACGAGCAGTACTTC CASSRQGDEQYF TRBD1 TRBV6-6 . TRBJ2-7
TGTGCTAGTGGTTTTCGGGAGAACTTC CASGFRENF . TRBV12-5 . TRBJ2-7
TGTGCCAGCAGCTTAAGAGGGACAGGGGTTAACGATGAGCAGTTCTTC CASSLRGTGVNDEQFF TRBD1 TRBV11-2 . TRBJ2-1
TGTGCTAGCAGCCCCACGGGGGCCCGGACCGGGGAGCTGTTTTTT CASSPTGARTGELFF . TRBV7-7 . TRBJ2-2
TGTGCCAGCAGCTTCCGGGTGGGGGGAACTGAAGCTTTCTTT CASSFRVGGTEAFF . TRBV7-2 . TRBJ1-1